The clone carrying this T cell receptor beta chain was picked up a small number of times. This specimen comes from a study of beta chain features in type 1 diabetes. This CDR3 spans 17 amino acids. V lost 1 base, J lost 5 bases, and 10 bases stayed unmatched. Per the germline V gene, CDR1 is SGHTA and CDR2 is FQGNSA. The entirety of the isolated RNA underwent reverse transcription, so expressed TCRB transcripts were sequenced. TCRdb keeps only in-frame clones here, not all; method: immunoSEQ multiplex PCR. The sample has more than 300,000 clones; roughly an eighth are singletons. Sequencing was done on a sample of naive CD4+ T cells from blood. The chain employs TRBV7-2 and TRBJ2-1, with 8 bases matching TRBD2. This TCR was recovered from a man aged 18 to 30 in good health. The DNA of the CDR3 is TGTGCCAGCAGCTTAGGCGTAGCGGGAACTCCCCACAATGAGCAGTTCTTC. The encoded protein is CASSLGVAGTPHNEQFF. The full variable domain, completed using reference TRBV7-2 and TRBJ2-1, is GAGVSQSPSNKVTEKGKDVELRCDPISGHTALYWYRQSLGQGLEFLIYFQGNSAPDKSGLPSDRFSAERTGGSVSTLTIQRTQQEDSAVYLCASSLGVAGTPHNEQFFGPGTRLTVL.